Included here is one T cell receptor (beta chain) sequence, with context. TCRdb reprocessed the 5' RACE reads; each CDR3 protein has one entry and no DNA is given. Its listing shows hundreds of thousands of distinct CDR3 sequences. This sample was taken from a study of T cells expressing NK-cell markers. There are 15 residues in the CDR3. The chain recombines TRBV12-3 or TRBV12-4 with TRBJ1-5. This clonotype originated in a woman between 18 and 75 years old in good health. Sequenced sample: blood T cells: a sorted CD56 or NKG2C T cell subset, CD4+ or CD8+ T cells, or bulk PBMC T cells (not recorded which). The CDR3: CASSLAGTAAGPQHF.